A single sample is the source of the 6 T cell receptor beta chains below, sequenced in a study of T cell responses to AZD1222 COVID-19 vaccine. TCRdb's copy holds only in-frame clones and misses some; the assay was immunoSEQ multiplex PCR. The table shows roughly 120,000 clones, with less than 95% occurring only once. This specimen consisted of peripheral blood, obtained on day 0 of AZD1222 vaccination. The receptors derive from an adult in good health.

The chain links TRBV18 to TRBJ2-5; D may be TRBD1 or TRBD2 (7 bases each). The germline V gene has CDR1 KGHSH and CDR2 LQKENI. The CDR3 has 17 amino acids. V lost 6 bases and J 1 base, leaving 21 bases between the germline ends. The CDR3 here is CASSPPGRGRSQETQYF. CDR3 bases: TGTGCCAGCTCTCCCCCAGGGAGGGGGCGAAGCCAAGAGACCCAGTACTTC.

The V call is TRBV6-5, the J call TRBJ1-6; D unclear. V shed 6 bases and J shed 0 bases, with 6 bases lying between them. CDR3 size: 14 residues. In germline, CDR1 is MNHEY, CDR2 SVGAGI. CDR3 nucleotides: TGTGCCAGCAGACAGAGCTCCTATAATTCACCCCTCCACTTT. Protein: CASRQSSYNSPLHF.

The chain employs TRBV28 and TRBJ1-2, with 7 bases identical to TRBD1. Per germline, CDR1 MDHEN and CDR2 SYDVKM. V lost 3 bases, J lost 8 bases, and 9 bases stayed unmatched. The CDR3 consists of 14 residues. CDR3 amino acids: CASSFTGVGEGYTF. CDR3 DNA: TGTGCCAGCAGTTTTACAGGGGTTGGTGAGGGCTACACCTTC.

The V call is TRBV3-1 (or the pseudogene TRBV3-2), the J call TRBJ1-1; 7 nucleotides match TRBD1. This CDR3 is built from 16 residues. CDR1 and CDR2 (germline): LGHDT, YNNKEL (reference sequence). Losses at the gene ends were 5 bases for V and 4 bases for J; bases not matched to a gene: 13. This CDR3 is CASSTRQGWGSTEAFF. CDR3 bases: TGTGCCAGCAGCACCCGACAGGGATGGGGGAGCACTGAAGCTTTCTTT.

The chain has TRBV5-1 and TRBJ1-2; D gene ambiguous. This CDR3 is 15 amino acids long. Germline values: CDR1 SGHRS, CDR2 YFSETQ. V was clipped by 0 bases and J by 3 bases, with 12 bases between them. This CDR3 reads CASSLVARTYYGYTF. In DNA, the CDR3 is TGCGCCAGCAGCTTGGTAGCGCGAACTTACTATGGCTACACCTTC. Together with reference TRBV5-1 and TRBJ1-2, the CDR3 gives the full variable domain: KAGVTQTPRYLIKTRGQQVTLSCSPISGHRSVSWYQQTPGQGLQFLFEYFSETQRNKGNFPGRFSGRQFSNSRSEMNVSTLELGDSALYLCASSLVARTYYGYTFGSGTRLTVV.

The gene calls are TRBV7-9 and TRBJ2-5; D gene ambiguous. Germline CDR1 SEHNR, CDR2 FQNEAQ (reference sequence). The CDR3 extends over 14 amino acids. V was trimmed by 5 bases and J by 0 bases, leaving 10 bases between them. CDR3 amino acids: CASSTISYQETQYF. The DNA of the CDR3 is TGTGCCAGCAGCACCATCTCGTACCAAGAGACCCAGTACTTC.